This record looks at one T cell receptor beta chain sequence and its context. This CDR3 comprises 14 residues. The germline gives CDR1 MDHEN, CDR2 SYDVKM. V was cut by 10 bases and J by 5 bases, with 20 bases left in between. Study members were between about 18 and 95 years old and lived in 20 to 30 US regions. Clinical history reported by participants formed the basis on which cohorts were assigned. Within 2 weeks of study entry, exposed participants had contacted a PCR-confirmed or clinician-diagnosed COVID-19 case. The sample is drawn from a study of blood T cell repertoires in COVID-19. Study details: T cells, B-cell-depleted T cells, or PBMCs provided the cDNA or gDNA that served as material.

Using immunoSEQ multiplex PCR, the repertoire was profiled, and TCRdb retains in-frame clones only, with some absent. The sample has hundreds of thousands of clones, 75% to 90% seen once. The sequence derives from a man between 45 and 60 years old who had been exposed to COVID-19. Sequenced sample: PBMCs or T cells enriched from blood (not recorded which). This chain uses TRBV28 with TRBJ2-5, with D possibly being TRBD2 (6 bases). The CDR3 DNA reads TGTGCCAACTCGGCCGGACGGGCGGGGGAGACCCAGTACTTC. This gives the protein CANSAGRAGETQYF.